One sample yielded the 22 T cell receptor beta chains listed below, sequenced in a study of OX40 agonist ivuxolimab in advanced cancers. Sequencing was performed with immunoSEQ multiplex PCR; in TCRdb, only in-frame clones are kept and a portion is missing. The sample lists 70,000 to 95,000 clones, 92% occurring once. The sample in question was CD4+ or CD8+ T cells sorted from blood, obtained in a trial of the OX40 agonist ivuxolimab. Receptors originate from an adult with an advanced solid tumor such as melanoma, head and neck, liver or kidney cancer.

V gene TRBV27 combines with J gene TRBJ2-4; 9 nucleotides line up with TRBD1. The germline CDR1 and CDR2 sequences are MNHEY and SMNVEV (reference sequence). Losses at the gene ends were 8 bases for V and 0 bases for J; bases not matched to a gene: 5. This CDR3 is built from 15 residues. The CDR3 here is CASGGTGLAKNIQYF. DNA for the CDR3: TGTGCCAGCGGGGGGACAGGGCTAGCCAAAAACATTCAGTACTTC.

The chain couples TRBV5-1 to TRBJ1-4; D remains ambiguous. Germline assignment: CDR1 SGHRS and CDR2 YFSETQ. The CDR3 is 14 amino acids. V was shortened by 2 bases and J by 8 bases, with 13 bases between the two germline ends. The CDR3 loop is CASSLTSLREKLFF. DNA of the CDR3: TGCGCCAGCAGCTTAACAAGTCTTCGAGAAAAACTGTTTTTT.

V usage is TRBV10-3 and J usage is TRBJ2-1; 11 bases fit TRBD2. The CDR3 runs 17 residues. Germline CDR1 and CDR2: ENHRY and SYGVKD. J was trimmed by 5 bases and V by 1 base; bases with no gene match: 7. As DNA, the CDR3 is TGTGCCATCAGTGAGTATTTAGCGGGAGGGCCGGACAATGAGCAGTTCTTC. It translates to CAISEYLAGGPDNEQFF.

The rearrangement uses TRBV29-1 and TRBJ1-5; D is uncertain. Germline CDR1 reads SQVTM; CDR2 reads ANQGSEA. This CDR3 is built from 14 residues. V lost 6 bases to trimming and J lost 2 bases, with 14 bases between them. The CDR3 here is CSVTYTAGNQPQHF. In DNA form, the CDR3 reads TGCAGCGTGACTTACACTGCAGGCAATCAGCCCCAGCATTTT. Drawing the rest from reference TRBV29-1 and TRBJ1-5, the complete variable domain is SAVISQKPSRDICQRGTSLTIQCQVDSQVTMMFWYRQQPGQSLTLIATANQGSEATYESGFVIDKFPISRPNLTFSTLTVSNMSPEDSSIYLCSVTYTAGNQPQHFGDGTRLSIL.

J is TRBJ2-7 and V is TRBV6-5; possibly TRBD2 for D (6 bases). Germline assignment: CDR1 MNHEY and CDR2 SVGAGI. This CDR3 region has 15 residues. Trimming cost V 6 bases and J 2 bases, with 17 bases left between them. The CDR3: CASRARGSGTYEQYF. In DNA form, the CDR3 reads TGTGCCAGCAGGGCCCGGGGTAGCGGAACCTACGAGCAGTACTTC.

The CDR3 sequence: CASSLSAGRYEKLFF. The DNA for the CDR3 is TGTGCCAGCAGTTTATCGGCAGGGAGATATGAAAAACTGTTTTTT. The rearrangement links TRBV27 to TRBJ1-4; perhaps TRBD1 as D (5 bases). V lost 0 bases and J 6 bases, leaving 11 bases between the germline ends. Germline CDR1 is MNHEY and CDR2 is SMNVEV (reference sequence). This CDR3 spans 15 amino acids.

This clone was counted a single time. CDR3: CASSLGRRAEEQYF. For the CDR3, the DNA is TGTGCCAGCAGCTTAGGGCGGCGTGCGGAAGAGCAGTACTTC. The chain is built from TRBV7-2 and TRBJ2-7; D remains ambiguous. The V and J ends lost 1 base and 7 bases respectively, with 14 bases between them. The CDR3 runs to 14 residues. Germline loops: CDR1 SGHTA, CDR2 FQGNSA.

The chain links TRBV6-6 to TRBJ1-1, with D unclear. The germline V and J ends were trimmed by 2 bases and 4 bases, with 11 bases remaining between them. The CDR3 runs 14 residues. Germline V lookup: CDR1 MNHNY, CDR2 SVGAGI (reference sequence). The CDR3 sequence is CASSYPDGATEAFF. DNA of the CDR3: TGTGCCAGCAGTTACCCCGACGGCGCCACTGAAGCTTTCTTT.

J is TRBJ2-3 and V is TRBV11-3, with D possibly called TRBD1 or TRBD2 (5 bases each). The V gene lost 1 base and the J gene lost 2 bases, with 13 bases spanning the gap. CDR3 length: 16 residues. Germline loops: CDR1 SGHNT, CDR2 YENEEA. In nucleotides, the CDR3 is TGTGCCAGCAGCTTAGCCGCACTAGGGGACACAGATACGCAGTATTTT. Amino acid sequence: CASSLAALGDTDTQYF.

CDR3 nucleotide sequence: TGTGCCAGCAGCTTAGTAGGACAGTTGAACACTGAAGCTTTCTTT. Protein product: CASSLVGQLNTEAFF. V and J are TRBV7-6 and TRBJ1-1; perhaps TRBD1 as D (6 bases). The CDR3 runs 15 residues. The germline V and J ends were trimmed by 1 base and 0 bases, with 9 bases remaining between them. The germline V gene encodes CDR1 SGHVS and CDR2 FNYEAQ.

The rearrangement joins TRBV7-6 to TRBJ1-3; D ambiguous. Trimming took 3 bases from V and 0 from J, leaving 9 bases between them. CDR1 and CDR2 from the germline V gene are SGHVS and FNYEAQ. The CDR3 runs 15 residues. DNA for the CDR3: TGTGCCAGCAGCTTTGGAGTAGCCTCTGGAAACACCATATATTTT. Residues: CASSFGVASGNTIYF.

The chain employs TRBV6-1 and TRBJ2-2; D is uncertain. V was pared by 1 base and J by 4 bases, with 4 bases between. CDR1 is MNHNS and CDR2 is SASEGT in the germline V gene. CDR3 size: 13 residues. The CDR3 reads CASSEGGTGELFF. The CDR3 nucleotides read TGTGCCAGCAGTGAAGGGGGCACCGGGGAGCTGTTTTTT.

The chain has TRBV23-1 and TRBJ1-3; weak D call: TRBD1 (6 bases). TRBV23-1 is an open reading frame, and its role is uncertain. There are 15 residues in the CDR3. V lost 6 bases and J 5 bases, leaving 17 bases between the germline ends. The CDR3: CASRRSGGLRNTIYF. The CDR3 DNA reads TGCGCCAGCAGACGATCGGGGGGGCTGAGAAACACCATATATTTT.

This clone was picked up a small number of times. J is TRBJ1-2 and V is TRBV4-1, with 7 bases that match TRBD1. This CDR3 has 15 amino acids. After removal of 4 bases from V and 6 bases from J, the junction contained 11 bases not matched to a gene. Germline CDR1 reads MGHRA; CDR2 reads YSYEKL. CDR3 DNA: TGCGCCAGCAGCCCCGGTGACAGGGCCCGGAATGGCTACACCTTC. This translates into CASSPGDRARNGYTF.

V is TRBV5-8 and J is TRBJ2-2, with D unclear. The CDR3 spans 13 residues. Germline V lookup: CDR1 SGHTS, CDR2 YDEGEE. V was trimmed by 0 bases and J by 0 bases, leaving 0 bases between them. The CDR3 DNA is TGTGCCAGCAGCTTGGCGAACACCGGGGAGCTGTTTTTT. It yields the protein CASSLANTGELFF.

The genes are TRBV4-1 and TRBJ2-1; unclear D gene. The V end lost 1 base, the J end lost 1 base, and 11 bases lay between the germline ends. This CDR3 is built from 16 residues. CDR1 MGHRA and CDR2 YSYEKL come from the germline V gene. The CDR3 region is CASSQALAASYNEQFF. CDR3 in DNA: TGCGCCAGCAGCCAAGCCTTGGCGGCTTCCTACAATGAGCAGTTCTTC.

The chain couples TRBV5-5 to TRBJ1-5; 7 positions agree with TRBD1. The CDR3 has 14 amino acids. The germline V gene has CDR1 SGHKS and CDR2 YYEKEE (reference sequence). V gave up 1 base and J gave up 4 bases; unmatched junction bases: 2. As DNA, the CDR3 is TGTGCCAGCAGCTTGACAGGGGATAATCAGCCCCAGCATTTT. The encoded protein is CASSLTGDNQPQHF.

This clone was recorded once. CDR3 region: CASSQDFSGRLELFF. The CDR3 nucleotides are TGTGCCAGCAGCCAAGACTTCAGCGGGCGGCTGGAGCTGTTTTTT. The chain couples TRBV4-2 to TRBJ2-2; D is possibly TRBD2 (6 bases). Trimming took 0 bases from V and 10 from J, leaving 15 bases between them. CDR3 length equals 15 residues. CDR1 LGHNA and CDR2 YNFKEQ come from the germline V gene.

The V gene is TRBV4-1, the J gene TRBJ2-2; no reliable D call. V lost 0 bases to trimming and J lost 1 base, with 6 bases between them. The CDR3 loop spans 15 amino acids. In germline, CDR1 is MGHRA, CDR2 YSYEKL. The CDR3 reads CASSQDGQNTGELFF. CDR3 DNA: TGCGCCAGCAGCCAAGATGGGCAGAACACCGGGGAGCTGTTTTTT.

The J gene is TRBJ1-2, the V gene TRBV13; D call uncertain. Trimming pared 5 bases from V and 4 bases from J, leaving 14 bases between. The CDR3 spans 14 residues. From germline, CDR1 is PRHDT and CDR2 FYEKMQ (reference sequence). In nucleotides, the CDR3 is TGTGCCAGCAGCCCCCAGACCGATCCCTATGGCTACACCTTC. This encodes CASSPQTDPYGYTF. Drawing the rest from reference TRBV13 and TRBJ1-2, the complete variable domain is AAGVIQSPRHLIKEKRETATLKCYPIPRHDTVYWYQQGPGQDPQFLISFYEKMQSDKGSIPDRFSAQQFSDYHSELNMSSLELGDSALYFCASSPQTDPYGYTFGSGTRLTVV.

The chain links TRBV7-8 to TRBJ2-2; D not certain. V lost 3 bases and J lost 6, with 8 bases in between. The CDR3 is made up of 13 amino acids. The germline gives CDR1 SGHVS, CDR2 FQNEAQ. The CDR3 region is CASSFPTSGELFF. The CDR3 nucleotides read TGTGCCAGCAGCTTTCCTACTTCCGGGGAGCTGTTTTTT.

The V and J genes are TRBV6-1 and TRBJ1-2, with TRBD1 matching over 7 bases. Looked up from germline, CDR1 is MNHNS and CDR2 is SASEGT. V was clipped by 2 bases and J by 7 bases; unmatched bases: 7. CDR3 length: 14 residues. This CDR3 reads CASSEITGVGGYTF. CDR3 bases: TGTGCCAGCAGTGAAATAACAGGGGTGGGTGGCTACACCTTC.